These 14 T cell receptor beta chains came from one sample sequenced in a study of blood T cell repertoires in COVID-19. The repertoire was sequenced with immunoSEQ multiplex PCR; TCRdb's copy has only in-frame clones and lacks some. The table has about 59,000 clones, about 82% seen once. Sequenced input: peripheral blood. The origin of the receptors is a human donor in a cohort sampled during active COVID-19.

The J gene is TRBJ2-5, the V gene TRBV7-9, with D tentatively TRBD2 (5 bases). Trimming pared 3 bases from V and 1 base from J, leaving 18 bases between. There are 17 residues in the CDR3. Germline CDR1 is SEHNR and CDR2 is FQNEAQ (reference sequence). The CDR3 DNA follows: TGTGCCAGCAGCTTTCCCCGGGCGGCGCGGGCCCAAGAGACCCAGTACTTC. Its translation is CASSFPRAARAQETQYF.

The chain carries TRBV3-1 (or the pseudogene TRBV3-2) and TRBJ2-1, with unresolved D. Germline-derived CDR1 and CDR2 are LGHDT and YNNKEL (reference sequence). This CDR3 spans 18 amino acids. Trimming took off 1 base at V and 6 bases at J, with 22 bases between the two ends. CDR3 sequence: CASSQASIRHGNINEQFF. In DNA, the CDR3 is TGTGCCAGCAGCCAAGCCAGCATCAGACATGGAAACATCAATGAGCAGTTCTTC.

In nucleotides, the CDR3 is TGCAGCGTTGGGTTGCTAGCGGGGGGTGGAAATGAGCAGTTCTTC. Translation gives CSVGLLAGGGNEQFF. The genes are TRBV29-1 and TRBJ2-1, with 11 bases lining up with TRBD2. V gave up 4 bases and J gave up 7 bases; unmatched junction bases: 9. The CDR3 contains 15 residues. The germline gives CDR1 SQVTM, CDR2 ANQGSEA.

This chain uses TRBV7-9 with TRBJ2-1; 7 nucleotides align to TRBD2. The V and J ends lost 1 base and 5 bases, in that order; junction bases with no gene match: 5. The germline V gene has CDR1 SEHNR and CDR2 FQNEAQ (reference sequence). This CDR3 spans 15 amino acids. CDR3 nucleotides: TGTGCCAGCAGCTTAGAGCGGGGAGTCCACAATGAGCAGTTCTTC. Amino acid sequence: CASSLERGVHNEQFF.

This chain connects TRBV4-1 to TRBJ1-1; 7 bases align to TRBD1. This CDR3 is 15 amino acids long. Germline V CDR1 and CDR2: MGHRA, YSYEKL. J gave up 6 bases and V 1 base, and 8 bases lay outside the gene matches. CDR3 nucleotides: TGCGCCAGCAGCCAAGGGCTTGACAGGGTCTCTGAAGCTTTCTTT. Translating it yields CASSQGLDRVSEAFF.

The chain combines TRBV2 with TRBJ1-1, with 10 bases identical to TRBD1. The CDR3 has 15 residues. V lost 3 bases to trimming and J lost 3 bases; unmatched junction nucleotides: 4. Germline values: CDR1 SNHLY, CDR2 FYNNEI. The CDR3 DNA sequence: TGTGCCAGCAGTGAGCGACAGGGGGCTTACACTGAAGCTTTCTTT. This gives the protein CASSERQGAYTEAFF.

V is TRBV12-3 or TRBV12-4 and J is TRBJ2-5; D might be TRBD1 (5 bases). The CDR3 is 13 amino acids. Trimming stripped 6 bases from V and 0 bases from J, with 8 bases between. The CDR3 bases are TGTGCCAGCAGATCAGGGAACCAAGAGACCCAGTACTTC. Translating it yields CASRSGNQETQYF.

The chain combines TRBV7-9 with TRBJ2-7, with D perhaps matching TRBD1 (7 bases). V shed 4 bases and J shed 4 bases, with 11 bases lying between them. The CDR3 runs to 13 residues. Germline CDR1 reads SEHNR; CDR2 reads FQNEAQ (reference sequence). The CDR3 spells CASSYQGGYEQYF. CDR3 nucleotides: TGTGCCAGCAGCTATCAGGGGGGTTACGAGCAGTACTTC.

V is TRBV29-1 and J is TRBJ1-2; D gene uncertain. The ends were cut back, 4 bases at V and 5 bases at J, with 11 bases in the middle. The CDR3 runs 12 residues. Germline assignment: CDR1 SQVTM and CDR2 ANQGSEA. The CDR3 loop is CSVGPESYGYTF. In nucleotides, the CDR3 is TGCAGCGTTGGGCCGGAGAGTTATGGCTACACCTTC.

The chain combines TRBV7-2 with TRBJ1-5, with D possibly matching TRBD1 (6 bases). The CDR3 has 15 amino acids. Germline-derived CDR1 and CDR2 are SGHTA and FQGNSA. The germline V and J ends were trimmed by 5 bases and 2 bases, with 13 bases remaining between them. The CDR3 sequence is CASSPPGDRNQPQHF. DNA of the CDR3: TGTGCCAGCAGCCCACCAGGGGATCGCAATCAGCCCCAGCATTTT. Filled out from reference TRBV7-2 and TRBJ1-5, the complete variable domain reads GAGVSQSPSNKVTEKGKDVELRCDPISGHTALYWYRQSLGQGLEFLIYFQGNSAPDKSGLPSDRFSAERTGGSVSTLTIQRTQQEDSAVYLCASSPPGDRNQPQHFGDGTRLSIL.

The gene calls are TRBV7-2 and TRBJ2-2, with 7 bases lining up with TRBD1. CDR1 is SGHTA, CDR2 FQGNSA, per germline. CDR3 length: 15 amino acids. Trimming at V came to 4 bases and at J to 3 bases, leaving 5 bases not matched to a gene. CDR3 amino acids: CASSSSGQYTGELFF. As DNA, the CDR3 is TGTGCCAGCAGCTCGTCGGGACAGTACACCGGGGAGCTGTTTTTT.

The chain carries TRBV19 and TRBJ2-1; 13 positions match TRBD2. The CDR3 length is 15 residues. Germline CDR1 reads LNHDA; CDR2 reads SQIVND (reference sequence). The V and J ends lost 4 bases and 8 bases, in that order; junction bases with no gene match: 5. CDR3 region: CASSTGTSGADEQFF. In nucleotides, the CDR3 is TGTGCCAGTAGTACCGGGACTAGCGGGGCTGATGAGCAGTTCTTC.

This chain connects TRBV4-2 to TRBJ2-2, with TRBD1 matching 7 bases. Germline V gene data show CDR1 as LGHNA and CDR2 as YNFKEQ. With 1 base clipped from V and 4 bases from J, the junction kept 6 bases outside the gene matches. This CDR3 has 16 amino acids. Here the CDR3 DNA reads TGTGCCAGCAGCCAAGTTAGGGGGCAGGTCACCGGGGAGCTGTTTTTT. Its translation is CASSQVRGQVTGELFF.

The V call is TRBV29-1, the J call TRBJ1-1; no reliable D call. The V gene lost 2 bases and the J gene lost 5 bases, with 15 bases spanning the gap. Germline V gene lookup returns CDR1 SQVTM and CDR2 ANQGSEA. There are 14 residues in the CDR3. In DNA form, the CDR3 reads TGCAGCGTTGAAAGCGCCCATTCTGGGACTGAAGCTTTCTTT. This codes for CSVESAHSGTEAFF.